This T cell receptor (beta chain) stems from a study of OX40 agonist ivuxolimab in advanced cancers. Concerning the study at large: The costimulatory receptor OX40 (CD134) was targeted by ivuxolimab, a fully human IgG2 agonistic monoclonal antibody. Among the roughly 50 dose-escalation patients, around 20 had hepatocellular carcinoma, about 15 melanoma, 9 renal cell carcinoma and 9 head and neck cancer. In the dose-escalation cohort, 82.7% of patients were male, and the mean age was around 60 years, with a range of 23 to 79. The point of sequencing TCRbeta in the periphery was to test whether ivuxolimab changed TCR sequence diversity and drove clonal T-cell expansion. The paper covers the monotherapy dose-escalation part of the phase I ivuxolimab trial, which included N of about 50 patients. Patients were allowed to have had prior anti-PD-1, anti-PD-L1 or anti-CTLA-4 therapy, and 30% to 40% of the dose-escalation patients had been treated with checkpoint inhibitors. Partial responses occurred in three dose-escalation patients, of whom one had hepatocellular carcinoma and two had cutaneous melanoma. Intravenous ivuxolimab was administered to patients every 2 weeks at six dose levels: 0.01, 0.1, 0.3, 1.5, 3 and 10 mg/kg.

Genomic DNA was isolated from the sorted cells so that the TCRbeta CDR3 region could be sequenced. The immunoSEQ Assay was used for sequencing of TCRbeta CDR3 regions. TCRdb mirrors the immuneACCESS table, restricted to in-frame sequences. Some clones are absent from its copies; in checked studies, under half trace to an unresolved V gene, and the reason for the others is unknown. The sample yields about 50,000 clones; around 80% were counted once. The biggest ten clones account for about 3.8% of the sample. Remarks on this clone: Its antigen remains undetermined. Qualities for individual bases were not recorded, and no much larger clone is one base off.

Patients with a history of autoimmune disease or receiving systemic immunosuppression were excluded from the trial. In every dose cohort, peripheral blood was drawn for TCR sequencing at baseline, cycle 4 day 1, and cycle 7 day 1. Samples came from an open-label, multicenter, first-in-human phase I dose-escalation trial of ivuxolimab. Adults with locally advanced or metastatic melanoma, renal cell, hepatocellular, or head and neck squamous cell carcinoma were enrolled in the trial. CD4+ and CD8+ T cells were sorted separately from peripheral blood before TCR sequencing. Results and caveats for the whole study, not just this receptor: In the 0.1-3.0 mg/kg groups, partial responders had among the lowest normalized peripheral clonal expansion, particularly in CD8+ T cells. The antigen specificity of the peripheral T cells that underwent clonal expansion was not determined. At doses of 0.1 to 3.0 mg/kg, clonal expansion of both CD4+ and CD8+ T cells in blood was seen between baseline and week 6. Low levels of normalized T-cell clonal expansion were also seen in some nonresponding patients. On average, CD8+ T cells showed more expanded clones than CD4+ T cells after ivuxolimab.

Relative to germline, V is 3 bases shorter and J is 9 bases shorter, with 15 bases between their ends. CDR1 ENHRY and CDR2 SYGVKD are derived from the germline V gene. Spanning cysteine to phenylalanine, the CDR3 consists of 14 amino acids. Only the CDR3 part of the read is kept: 42 bases, read in frame from the first base. This receptor was taken from an adult with an advanced solid tumor such as melanoma, head and neck, liver or kidney cancer. The chain uses TRBV10-3 and TRBJ1-5; a weak D assignment points to TRBD1 (5 bases agree). The sequences come from CD4+ or CD8+ T cells sorted from blood, collected in a trial of the OX40 agonist ivuxolimab. The nucleotides are TGTGCCATCAGTGATCGGGCCGGGGGAAGGCCCCAGCATTTT. Its coded protein is CAISDRAGGRPQHF.